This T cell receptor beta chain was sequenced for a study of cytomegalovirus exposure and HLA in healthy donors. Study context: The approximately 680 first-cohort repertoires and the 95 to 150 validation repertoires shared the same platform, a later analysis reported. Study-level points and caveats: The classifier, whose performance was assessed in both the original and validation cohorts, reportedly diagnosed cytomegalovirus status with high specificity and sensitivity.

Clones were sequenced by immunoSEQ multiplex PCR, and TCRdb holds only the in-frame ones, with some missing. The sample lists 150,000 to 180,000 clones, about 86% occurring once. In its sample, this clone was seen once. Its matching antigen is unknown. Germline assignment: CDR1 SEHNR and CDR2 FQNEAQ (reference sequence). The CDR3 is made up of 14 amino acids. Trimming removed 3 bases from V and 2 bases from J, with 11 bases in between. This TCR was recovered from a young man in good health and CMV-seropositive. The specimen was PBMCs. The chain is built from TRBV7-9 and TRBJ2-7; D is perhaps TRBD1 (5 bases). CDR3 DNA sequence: TGTGCCAGCAGCTTGGCAGGGTCTACCTACGAGCAGTACTTC. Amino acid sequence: CASSLAGSTYEQYF.